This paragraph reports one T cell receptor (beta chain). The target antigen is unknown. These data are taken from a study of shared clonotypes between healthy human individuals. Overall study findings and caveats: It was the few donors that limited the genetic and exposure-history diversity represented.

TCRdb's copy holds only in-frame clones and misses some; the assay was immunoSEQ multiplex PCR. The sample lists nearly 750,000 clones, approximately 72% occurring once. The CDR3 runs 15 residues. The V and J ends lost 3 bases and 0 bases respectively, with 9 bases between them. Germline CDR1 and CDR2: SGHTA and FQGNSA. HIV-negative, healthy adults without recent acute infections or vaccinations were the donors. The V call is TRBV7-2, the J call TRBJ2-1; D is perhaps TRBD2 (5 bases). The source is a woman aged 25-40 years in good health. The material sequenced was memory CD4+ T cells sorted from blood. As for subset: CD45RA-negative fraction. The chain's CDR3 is CASSFDYSSYNEQFF. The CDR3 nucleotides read TGTGCCAGCAGCTTCGACTACTCCTCCTACAATGAGCAGTTCTTC.